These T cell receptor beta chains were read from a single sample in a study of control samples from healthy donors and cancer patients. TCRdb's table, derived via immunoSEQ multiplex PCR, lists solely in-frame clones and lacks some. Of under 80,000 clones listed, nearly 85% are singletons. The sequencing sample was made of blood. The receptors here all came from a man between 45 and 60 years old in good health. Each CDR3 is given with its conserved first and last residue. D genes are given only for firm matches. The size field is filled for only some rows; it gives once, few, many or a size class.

TGTGCCAGCAGACCAACAGGGACTGGAAACACCATATATTTT	CASRPTGTGNTIYF	-	TRBJ1-3	-	TRBV6-5
TGTGCCAGCAGTCGGAGGACAGGGAGAAATCAGCCCCAGCATTTT	CASSRRTGRNQPQHF	-	TRBJ1-5	TRBD1	TRBV6-6
TGTGCCAGCAGCTTGGTTGATCGAAGTATGAACACTGAAGCTTTCTTT	CASSLVDRSMNTEAFF	-	TRBJ1-1	-	TRBV5-6
TGTGCCAGCAGCGGCCGCCAGGGGGATAGTACAGATACGCAGTATTTT	CASSGRQGDSTDTQYF	-	TRBJ2-3	TRBD1	TRBV9
TGTGCCAGCAGTTACGCGGGGACAGCCGGCGAAGCTTTCTTT	CASSYAGTAGEAFF	-	TRBJ1-1	TRBD1	TRBV6-5
TGCGCCAGCAGCCAAGCGACAGGGGATTCACCCCTCCACTTT	CASSQATGDSPLHF	large	TRBJ1-6	TRBD1	TRBV4-3
TGCGCCAGCAGCCAAGACACCTTTCCTGGAAACACCATATATTTT	CASSQDTFPGNTIYF	-	TRBJ1-3	-	TRBV4-1
TGTGCCAGCAGCCAAGCTGTTGCAGCAACTAATGAAAAACTGTTTTTT	CASSQAVAATNEKLFF	-	TRBJ1-4	-	TRBV4-2
TGCGCCAGCAGCGATATAATGGGGGGCGCGAGTGGCTACACCTTC	CASSDIMGGASGYTF	-	TRBJ1-2	-	TRBV5-1
TGTGCCAGCAGCTCACGACTCCGGGACAGGGGGCCTGAAGCTTTCTTT	CASSSRLRDRGPEAFF	-	TRBJ1-1	TRBD1	TRBV13
TGTGCCAGCAGTGTCCTGCGGACGGACCAAGAGACCCAGTACTTC	CASSVLRTDQETQYF	few	TRBJ2-5	-	TRBV2
TGTGCCACCAGTGACCCCAGGGGCCTCTACAATGAGCAGTTCTTC	CATSDPRGLYNEQFF	-	TRBJ2-1	-	TRBV24-1
TGTGCCAGCAGAGGAACGGGCGGGGGGTACCAAGAGACCCAGTACTTC	CASRGTGGGYQETQYF	-	TRBJ2-5	TRBD2	TRBV6-6
TGTGCCAGCTCACCGAGACAGGGGGCGCACACTGAAGCTTTCTTT	CASSPRQGAHTEAFF	once	TRBJ1-1	TRBD1	TRBV18
TGTGCCAGCTCACCAGAATTCGGAGCCAAAAACATTCAGTACTTC	CASSPEFGAKNIQYF	-	TRBJ2-4	-	TRBV18
TGTGCCAGCAGCATCCGGGGCCTCAATCAGCCCCAGCATTTT	CASSIRGLNQPQHF	-	TRBJ1-5	-	TRBV21-1
TGTGCCAGCAGCTTGAGCCGGGGCACTGAAGCTTTCTTT	CASSLSRGTEAFF	-	TRBJ1-1	-	TRBV5-6
TGTGCCAGCAGTGAACGGACAGGGGAGACCCAGTACTTC	CASSERTGETQYF	-	TRBJ2-5	TRBD1	TRBV12-3/TRBV12-4
TGCAGCCCCGGGGAGGGTGAAGCTTTCTTT	CSPGEGEAFF	-	TRBJ1-1	-	TRBV29-1
TGTGCCAGCAGCACAGGGGAAGGAGGTCAGCCCCAGCATTTT	CASSTGEGGQPQHF	-	TRBJ1-5	TRBD1	TRBV9
TGCAGCGTGGATCAGGGGGCAGGTGAAAAACTGTTTTTT	CSVDQGAGEKLFF	-	TRBJ1-4	TRBD1	TRBV29-1
TGCGCCAGCAGCTTGGTTCAGGGCCACGAGCAGTACTTC	CASSLVQGHEQYF	-	TRBJ2-7	-	TRBV5-1
TGTGCCAGCAGCCCCCAGCCTGGTTTACGAGAGCAGTTCTTC	CASSPQPGLREQFF	-	TRBJ2-1	-	TRBV11-3
TGTGCCAGCCCCGGTTCAGGGATGAACACTGAAGCTTTCTTT	CASPGSGMNTEAFF	-	TRBJ1-1	-	TRBV28
TGCGCCAGCAGCCACAGTGCAGGGGAAAAACTGTTTTTT	CASSHSAGEKLFF	-	TRBJ1-4	-	TRBV5-1
TGTGCCACCAGCAGCTATGGGGGGGGATCTGGAAACACCATATATTTT	CATSSYGGGSGNTIYF	-	TRBJ1-3	-	TRBV15
TGTGCCAGCAGCGTTAGCGGGGGCCGCACAGATACGCAGTATTTT	CASSVSGGRTDTQYF	-	TRBJ2-3	TRBD2	TRBV9
TGTGCCAGCAGTGACCGGACTGTTGCTGGAAACACCATATATTTT	CASSDRTVAGNTIYF	-	TRBJ1-3	-	TRBV2
TGTGCCAGTAGTATAACAGGAATTAGCAATGAGCAGTTCTTC	CASSITGISNEQFF	-	TRBJ2-1	-	TRBV19
TGCAGCCTCCGAGGTGGGAGAGGTACCGGGGAGCTGTTTTTT	CSLRGGRGTGELFF	-	TRBJ2-2	-	TRBV29-1
TGTGCCAGCAGCGCACTAGCGGCCGGGTGGGCAGATACGCAGTATTTT	CASSALAAGWADTQYF	-	TRBJ2-3	TRBD2	TRBV7-2
TGTGCCAGCAGCCCCAATCGACTAGCGGGACCCGCCTACACAGATACGCAGTATTTT	CASSPNRLAGPAYTDTQYF	-	TRBJ2-3	-	TRBV21-1